The following is a T cell receptor (beta chain) sequence with its context. This specimen belongs to a study of cytomegalovirus exposure and HLA in healthy donors. V lost 0 bases and J lost 4; bases outside the gene matches: 4. The CDR3 is 15 residues long. Germline assignment: CDR1 SGHAT and CDR2 FQNNGV. Vbeta (60) and Jbeta (13) primers were used in the PCR. The protocol was immunoSEQ multiplex PCR, while the TCRdb copy is restricted to in-frame clones and leaves out a portion. The data show around 120,000 clones, around 80% seen once. The donors were healthy bone marrow donors. The chain uses TRBV11-2 and TRBJ2-7; 9 nucleotides align to TRBD2. The sequence was obtained from a woman aged 40 to 55 in good health and CMV-seropositive. The sequenced sample was PBMCs. Written as DNA, the CDR3 is TGTGCCAGCAGCTTAGACACTAGCGGGTCATACGAGCAGTACTTC. Its translation: CASSLDTSGSYEQYF. Complete variable domain (other parts from reference TRBV11-2 and TRBJ2-7): EAGVAQSPRYKIIEKRQSVAFWCNPISGHATLYWYQQILGQGPKLLIQFQNNGVVDDSQLPKDRFSAERLKGVDSTLKIQPAKLEDSAVYLCASSLDTSGSYEQYFGPGTRLTVT.